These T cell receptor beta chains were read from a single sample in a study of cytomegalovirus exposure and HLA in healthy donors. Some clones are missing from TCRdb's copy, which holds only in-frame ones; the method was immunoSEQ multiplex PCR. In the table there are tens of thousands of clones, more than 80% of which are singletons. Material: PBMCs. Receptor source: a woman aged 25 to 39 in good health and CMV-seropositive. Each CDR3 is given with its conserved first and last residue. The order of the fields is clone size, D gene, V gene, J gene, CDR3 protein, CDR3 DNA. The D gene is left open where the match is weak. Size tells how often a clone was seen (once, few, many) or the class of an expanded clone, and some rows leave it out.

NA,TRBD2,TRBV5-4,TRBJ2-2,CASSRDWGGTGELFF,TGTGCCAGCAGCCGGGACTGGGGGGGCACCGGGGAGCTGTTTTTT
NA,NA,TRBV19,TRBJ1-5,CASSNRSPDQPQHF,TGTGCCAGTAGTAACAGATCCCCAGATCAGCCCCAGCATTTT
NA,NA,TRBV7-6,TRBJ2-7,CASSLGPGERPHEQYF,TGTGCCAGCAGCTTAGGTCCCGGGGAGCGTCCGCACGAGCAGTACTTC
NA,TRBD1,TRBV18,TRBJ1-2,CASSPTGDQLYGYTF,TGTGCCAGCTCACCGACAGGGGACCAACTCTATGGCTACACCTTC
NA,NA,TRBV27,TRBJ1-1,CASSLSYRAEAFF,TGTGCCAGCAGTTTATCGTACAGGGCAGAAGCTTTCTTT
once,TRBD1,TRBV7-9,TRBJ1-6,CASSLGDRNNSPLHF,TGTGCCAGCAGCCTAGGGGACAGGAATAATTCACCCCTCCACTTT
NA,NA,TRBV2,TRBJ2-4,CASSVEAKNIQYF,TGTGCCAGCAGCGTTGAGGCCAAAAACATTCAGTACTTC
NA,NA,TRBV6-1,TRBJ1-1,CASSLWGETEAFF,TGTGCCAGCAGTCTGTGGGGAGAGACTGAAGCTTTCTTT
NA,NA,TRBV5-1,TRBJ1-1,CASSLGQRNTEAFF,TGCGCCAGCAGCTTGGGACAGAGGAACACTGAAGCTTTCTTT
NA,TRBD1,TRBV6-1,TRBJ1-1,CASSEFGDRAFF,TGTGCCAGCAGTGAATTCGGGGACAGGGCTTTCTTT
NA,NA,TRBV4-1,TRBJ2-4,CASSQDQGSQAKNIQYF,TGCGCCAGCAGCCAAGATCAGGGTTCCCAGGCCAAAAACATTCAGTACTTC
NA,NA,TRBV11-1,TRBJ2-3,CASSPVSTDTQYF,TGTGCCAGCAGCCCGGTCAGCACAGATACGCAGTATTTT
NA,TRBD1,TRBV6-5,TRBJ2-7,CASSYEGQGIDEQYF,TGTGCCAGCAGTTACGAGGGACAGGGAATCGACGAGCAGTACTTC
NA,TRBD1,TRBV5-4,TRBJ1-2,CASSWTGGYGYTF,TGTGCCAGCAGCTGGACAGGGGGCTATGGCTACACCTTC
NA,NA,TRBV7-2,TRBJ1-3,CASSLAALGVGNTIYF,TGTGCCAGCAGCTTAGCCGCTTTGGGCGTTGGAAACACCATATATTTT
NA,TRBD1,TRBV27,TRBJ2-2,CASSLSQGAHELFF,TGTGCCAGCAGTTTGAGTCAGGGGGCCCATGAGCTGTTTTTT
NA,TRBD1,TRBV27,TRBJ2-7,CASSPWTGGLSYEQYF,TGTGCCAGCAGTCCCTGGACAGGGGGATTGTCCTACGAGCAGTACTTC
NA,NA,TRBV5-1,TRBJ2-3,CASTPRPQAGTDTQYF,TGCGCCAGCACCCCCCGCCCCCAGGCCGGCACAGATACGCAGTATTTT
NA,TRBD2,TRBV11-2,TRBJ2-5,CASSLSRGGVRGETQYF,TGTGCCAGCAGCTTATCCCGGGGAGGGGTGCGTGGGGAGACCCAGTACTTC
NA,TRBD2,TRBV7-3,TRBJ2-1,CASSLTWTSGSGSEQFF,TGTGCCAGCAGCTTAACGTGGACTAGCGGGAGCGGGAGTGAGCAGTTCTTC
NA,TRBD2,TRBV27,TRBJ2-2,CASSFSSGTVGELFF,TGTGCCAGCAGTTTCTCTAGCGGGACTGTCGGGGAGCTGTTTTTT
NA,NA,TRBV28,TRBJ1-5,CASSPALGHQPQHF,TGTGCCAGCAGTCCAGCTCTGGGGCATCAGCCCCAGCATTTT
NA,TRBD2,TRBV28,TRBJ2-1,CAILAGNEQFF,TGTGCCATACTAGCGGGAAATGAGCAGTTCTTC
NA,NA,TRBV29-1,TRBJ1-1,CSARGAENTEAFF,TGCAGCGCCCGGGGGGCAGAGAACACTGAAGCTTTCTTT
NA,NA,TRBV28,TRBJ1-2,CASSYTGLYGYTF,TGTGCCAGCAGTTATACAGGGCTCTATGGCTACACCTTC
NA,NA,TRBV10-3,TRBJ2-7,CAISDQAGFGSYEQYF,TGTGCCATCAGTGACCAGGCCGGTTTTGGGTCCTACGAGCAGTACTTC
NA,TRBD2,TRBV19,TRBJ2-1,CASSIIAGDNEQFF,TGTGCCAGTAGTATAATAGCGGGGGACAATGAGCAGTTCTTC
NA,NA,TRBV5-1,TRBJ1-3,CASSLDGNRRGNTIYF,TGCGCCAGCAGCTTGGACGGCAACAGGCGTGGAAACACCATATATTTT
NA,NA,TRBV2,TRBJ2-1,CASREAPYNEQFF,TGTGCCAGCAGGGAGGCCCCGTACAATGAGCAGTTCTTC
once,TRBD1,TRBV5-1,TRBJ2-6,CASCQGAGGANVLTF,TGCGCCAGCTGTCAGGGGGCGGGTGGGGCCAACGTCCTGACTTTC
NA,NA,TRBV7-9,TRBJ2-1,CVSSPVGGSSYNEQFF,TGTGTCAGCAGCCCAGTGGGGGGAAGCTCCTACAATGAGCAGTTCTTC
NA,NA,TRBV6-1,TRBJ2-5,CASSASVVQETQYF,TGTGCCAGCAGTGCCAGCGTCGTACAAGAGACCCAGTACTTC
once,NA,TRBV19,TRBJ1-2,CASSISEAAGAGYTF,TGTGCCAGTAGTATTTCTGAGGCGGCGGGAGCCGGCTACACCTTC
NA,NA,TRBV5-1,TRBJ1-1,CASSLVGVLNTEAFF,TGCGCCAGCAGCTTGGTCGGGGTTTTGAACACTGAAGCTTTCTTT
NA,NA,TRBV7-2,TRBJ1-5,CASSLVDTNQPQHF,TGTGCCAGCAGCTTAGTGGACACCAATCAGCCCCAGCATTTT
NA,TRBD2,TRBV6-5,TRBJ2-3,CASSGLAGGPDTQYF,TGTGCCAGCAGTGGACTAGCGGGAGGGCCAGATACGCAGTATTTT